The 7 T cell receptor beta chains given below trace back to one sample, sequenced in a study of patients and donors after allogeneic stem cell transplantation. TCRdb recomputed calls from the RT-PCR reads with MiXCR, one row per CDR3 protein. This table holds 920,000 or so distinct CDR3 sequences, approximately 19% found once. Sequenced input: blood, either unsorted or a sorted T cell fraction (not recorded which). These receptors all stem from a human donor who was either an allogeneic HSCT recipient or a stem cell or donor lymphocyte infusion donor (not recorded which). It is not recorded whose cells these are; they may come from a transplant donor.

The chain uses TRBV7-9 and TRBJ2-2; 11 bases agree with TRBD1. The CDR3 totals 17 residues. CDR1 SEHNR and CDR2 FQNEAQ come from the germline V gene (reference sequence). J was trimmed by 8 bases and V by 5 bases; bases with no gene match: 13. The DNA of the CDR3 is TGTGCCAGCAGCCCCACGGCCCGGACAGGGGGCTCAGGGGAGCTGTTTTTT. Encoded protein: CASSPTARTGGSGELFF. Combining the CDR3 with reference TRBV7-9 and TRBJ2-2 gives the whole variable domain DTGVSQNPRHKITKRGQNVTFRCDPISEHNRLYWYRQTLGQGPEFLTYFQNEAQLEKSRLLSDRFSAERPKGSFSTLEIQRTEQGDSAMYLCASSPTARTGGSGELFFGEGSRLTVL.

This clonotype was counted between two and nine times. This chain connects TRBV7-7 to TRBJ2-7; D is ambiguous. Germline V gives CDR1 SSHAT, CDR2 FNYEAQ (reference sequence). The CDR3 has 16 residues. Trimming cost V 7 bases and J 0 bases, with 19 bases left between them. The CDR3 region has the DNA TGTGCCAGCACCACTTACTCCCTCCAGGACTCCTACGAGCAGTACTTC. Its translation is CASTTYSLQDSYEQYF.

This clonotype was detected a few times. The J gene is TRBJ2-7, the V gene TRBV13; 8 bases are a match to TRBD1. The CDR3 is 15 residues long. Trimming at V came to 5 bases and at J to 4 bases, leaving 10 bases not matched to a gene. Per the germline V gene, CDR1 is PRHDT and CDR2 is FYEKMQ (reference sequence). CDR3 sequence reads: CASSPPQGAWYEQYF. CDR3 nucleotide sequence: TGTGCCAGCAGCCCCCCCCAGGGGGCCTGGTACGAGCAGTACTTC. Supplemented by reference TRBV13 and TRBJ2-7, the full variable domain reads AAGVIQSPRHLIKEKRETATLKCYPIPRHDTVYWYQQGPGQDPQFLISFYEKMQSDKGSIPDRFSAQQFSDYHSELNMSSLELGDSALYFCASSPPQGAWYEQYFGPGTRLTVT.

The rearrangement joins TRBV7-2 to TRBJ2-3, with 14 bases identical to TRBD2. Looked up from germline, CDR1 is SGHTA and CDR2 is FQGNSA. There are 17 residues in the CDR3. Losses at the gene ends were 5 bases for V and 4 bases for J; bases not matched to a gene: 8. DNA of the CDR3: TGTGCCAGCAGCGTAAGACTAGCGGGGGGGCGCGCAGATACGCAGTATTTT. Its protein is CASSVRLAGGRADTQYF. The whole variable domain, remainder taken from reference TRBV7-2 and TRBJ2-3, is GAGVSQSPSNKVTEKGKDVELRCDPISGHTALYWYRQSLGQGLEFLIYFQGNSAPDKSGLPSDRFSAERTGGSVSTLTIQRTQQEDSAVYLCASSVRLAGGRADTQYFGPGTRLTVL.

This clonotype was seen just once. The chain uses TRBV6-5 and TRBJ2-7; TRBD2 matches at 8 bases. Germline CDR1 and CDR2: MNHEY and SVGAGI. CDR3 length equals 17 residues. Trimming cost V 1 base and J 2 bases; bases outside gene matches: 10. In DNA form, the CDR3 reads TGTGCCAGCAGTTACTTCACTTTGGCTAGCGGGCCCTACGAGCAGTACTTC. Its protein is CASSYFTLASGPYEQYF.

This clonotype was observed a handful of times. The V gene is TRBV11-2, the J gene TRBJ2-1, with D possibly being TRBD1 (6 bases). The germline V and J ends were trimmed by 5 bases and 0 bases, with 17 bases remaining between them. Germline CDR1 and CDR2: SGHAT and FQNNGV. The CDR3 spans 17 residues. CDR3 nucleotides: TGTGCCAGCAGCCGCAGGGGTAGCACCAGCTCCTACAATGAGCAGTTCTTC. Translation: CASSRRGSTSSYNEQFF.

The gene calls are TRBV7-3 and TRBJ2-1, with D perhaps TRBD1 (5 bases). This CDR3 has 15 residues. The V and J ends lost 4 bases and 0 bases respectively, with 10 bases between them. Germline V CDR1 and CDR2: SGHTA, FQGTGA. The CDR3, as DNA: TGTGCCAGCAGCTATGACAGTTCCTCCTACAATGAGCAGTTCTTC. Encoded protein: CASSYDSSSYNEQFF.